The present T cell receptor beta chain was sequenced within a study of T cells in Graves' hyperthyroidism and ophthalmopathy. General study points: Ophthalmopathy cases were set apart from stable hyperthyroidism by a 13 V-J model.

TCR beta CDR3 sequences were amplified from RNA transcripts. HTBI primers were used for first-round RT-PCR of the TCR CDR3. TCRdb passed the multiplex PCR reads through MiXCR, listing each CDR3 protein once. The sample carries roughly 500,000 distinct CDR3 sequences, around a quarter recorded once. This clonotype has ten or more counts. What it binds is unknown. After removal of 0 bases from V and 8 bases from J, the junction contained 7 bases not matched to a gene. The germline gives CDR1 SGHRS, CDR2 YFSETQ. The CDR3 has 14 amino acids. The clonotype comes from a woman aged 30 to 39 with Graves' ophthalmopathy. Sequencing used blood. V and J are TRBV5-1 and TRBJ1-2; 7 bases are a match to TRBD1. CDR3 region: CASSLGDREDGYTF. CDR3 nucleotide sequence: TGCGCCAGCAGCTTGGGAGACAGGGAGGACGGCTACACCTTC.